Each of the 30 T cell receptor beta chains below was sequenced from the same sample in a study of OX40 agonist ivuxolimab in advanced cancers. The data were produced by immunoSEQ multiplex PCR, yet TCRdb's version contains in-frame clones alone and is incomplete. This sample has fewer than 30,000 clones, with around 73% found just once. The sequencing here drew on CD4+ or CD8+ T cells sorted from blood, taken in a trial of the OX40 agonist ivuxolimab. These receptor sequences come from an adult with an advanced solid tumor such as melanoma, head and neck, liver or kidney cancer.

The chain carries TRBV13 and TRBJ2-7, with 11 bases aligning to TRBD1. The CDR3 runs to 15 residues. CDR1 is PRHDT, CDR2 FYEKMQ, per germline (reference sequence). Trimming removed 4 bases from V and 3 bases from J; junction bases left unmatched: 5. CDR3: CASSSRDRGDYEQYF. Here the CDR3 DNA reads TGTGCCAGCAGCTCCCGGGACAGGGGGGACTACGAGCAGTACTTC.

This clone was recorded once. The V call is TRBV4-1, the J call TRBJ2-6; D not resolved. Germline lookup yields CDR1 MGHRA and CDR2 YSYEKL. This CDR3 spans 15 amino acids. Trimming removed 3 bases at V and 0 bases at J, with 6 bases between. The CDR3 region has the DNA TGCGCCAGCAGCCACAGGCTCTCTGGGGCCAACGTCCTGACTTTC. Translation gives CASSHRLSGANVLTF.

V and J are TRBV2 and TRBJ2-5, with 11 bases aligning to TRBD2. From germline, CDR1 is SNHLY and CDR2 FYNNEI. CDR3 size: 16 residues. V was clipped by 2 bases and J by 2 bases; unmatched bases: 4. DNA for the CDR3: TGTGCCAGCAGTGAAAATCTAGCGGGGGGTCAAGAGACCCAGTACTTC. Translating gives CASSENLAGGQETQYF.

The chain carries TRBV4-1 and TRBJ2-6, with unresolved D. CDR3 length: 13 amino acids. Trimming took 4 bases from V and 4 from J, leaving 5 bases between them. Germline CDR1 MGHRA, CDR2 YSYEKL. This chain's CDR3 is CASSPGGANVLTF. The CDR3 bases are TGCGCCAGCAGCCCCGGAGGGGCCAACGTCCTGACTTTC.

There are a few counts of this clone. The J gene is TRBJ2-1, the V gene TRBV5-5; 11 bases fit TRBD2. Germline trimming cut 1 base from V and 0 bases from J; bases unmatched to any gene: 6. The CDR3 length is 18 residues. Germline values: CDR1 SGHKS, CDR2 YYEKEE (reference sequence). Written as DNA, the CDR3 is TGTGCCAGCAGCTTGAGGCTAGCGGGGGGCCCCTCCTACAATGAGCAGTTCTTC. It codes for CASSLRLAGGPSYNEQFF.

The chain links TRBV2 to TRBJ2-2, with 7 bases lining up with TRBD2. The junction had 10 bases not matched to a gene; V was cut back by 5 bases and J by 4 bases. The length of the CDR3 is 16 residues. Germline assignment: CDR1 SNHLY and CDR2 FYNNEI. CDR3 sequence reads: CASSTQGGGATGELFF. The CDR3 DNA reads TGTGCCAGCAGTACGCAAGGCGGGGGAGCCACCGGGGAGCTGTTTTTT.

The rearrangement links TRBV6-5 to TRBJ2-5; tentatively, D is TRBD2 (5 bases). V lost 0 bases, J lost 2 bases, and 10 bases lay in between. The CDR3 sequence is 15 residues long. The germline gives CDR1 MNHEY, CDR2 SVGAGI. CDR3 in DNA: TGTGCCAGCAGTTACTCGAGGGAGACTCAAGAGACCCAGTACTTC. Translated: CASSYSRETQETQYF.

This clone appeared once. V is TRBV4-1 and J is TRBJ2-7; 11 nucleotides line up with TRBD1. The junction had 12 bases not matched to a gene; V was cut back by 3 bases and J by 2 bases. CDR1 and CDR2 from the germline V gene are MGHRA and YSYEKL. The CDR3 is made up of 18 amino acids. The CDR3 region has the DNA TGCGCCAGCAGCCAGCGGGGGTCGGGGACAGGGGGTACCTACGAGCAGTACTTC. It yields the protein CASSQRGSGTGGTYEQYF.

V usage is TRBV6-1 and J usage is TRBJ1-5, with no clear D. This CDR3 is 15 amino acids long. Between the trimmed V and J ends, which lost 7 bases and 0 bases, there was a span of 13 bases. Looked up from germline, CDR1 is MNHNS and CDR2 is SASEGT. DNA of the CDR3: TGTGCCAGCACCTGGACGGCAGATAGCAATCAGCCCCAGCATTTT. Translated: CASTWTADSNQPQHF.

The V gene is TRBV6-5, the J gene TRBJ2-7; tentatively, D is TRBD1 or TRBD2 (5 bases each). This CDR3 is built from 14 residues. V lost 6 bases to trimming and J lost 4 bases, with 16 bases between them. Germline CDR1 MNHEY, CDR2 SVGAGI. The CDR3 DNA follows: TGTGCCAGCAGCCCCCCGGGACGGACTTACGAGCAGTACTTC. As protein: CASSPPGRTYEQYF.

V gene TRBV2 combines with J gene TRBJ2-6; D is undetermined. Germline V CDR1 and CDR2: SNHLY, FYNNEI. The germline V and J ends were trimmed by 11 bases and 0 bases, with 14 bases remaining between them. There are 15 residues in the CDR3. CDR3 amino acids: CAGRRSRSGANVLTF. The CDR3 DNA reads TGTGCCGGAAGACGGTCCCGCTCTGGGGCCAACGTCCTGACTTTC.

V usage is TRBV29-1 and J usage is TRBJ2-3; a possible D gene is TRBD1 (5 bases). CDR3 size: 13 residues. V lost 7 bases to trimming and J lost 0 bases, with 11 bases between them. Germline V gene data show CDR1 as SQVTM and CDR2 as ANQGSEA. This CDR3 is CSARGSSTDTQYF. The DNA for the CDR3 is TGCAGCGCTAGGGGATCCAGCACAGATACGCAGTATTTT.

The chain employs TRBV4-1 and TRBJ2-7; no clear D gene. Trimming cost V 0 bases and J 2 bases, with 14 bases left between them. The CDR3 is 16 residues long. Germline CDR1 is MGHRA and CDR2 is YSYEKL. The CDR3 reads CASSQDWPGITYEQYF. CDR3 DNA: TGCGCCAGCAGCCAAGATTGGCCAGGCATCACCTACGAGCAGTACTTC.

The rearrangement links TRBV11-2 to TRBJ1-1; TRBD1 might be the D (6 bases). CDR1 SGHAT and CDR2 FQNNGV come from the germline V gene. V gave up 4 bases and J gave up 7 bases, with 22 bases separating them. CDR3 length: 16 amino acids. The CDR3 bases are TGTGCCAGCAGCTCTTTGGCGGTTGGGGGGCTAGTTGAAGCTTTCTTT. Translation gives CASSSLAVGGLVEAFF.

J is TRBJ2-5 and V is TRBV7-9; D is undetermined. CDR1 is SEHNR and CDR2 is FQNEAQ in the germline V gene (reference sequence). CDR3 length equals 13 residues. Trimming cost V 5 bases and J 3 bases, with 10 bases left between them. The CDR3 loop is CASSPQEEETQYF. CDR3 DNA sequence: TGTGCCAGCAGCCCACAAGAAGAAGAGACCCAGTACTTC.

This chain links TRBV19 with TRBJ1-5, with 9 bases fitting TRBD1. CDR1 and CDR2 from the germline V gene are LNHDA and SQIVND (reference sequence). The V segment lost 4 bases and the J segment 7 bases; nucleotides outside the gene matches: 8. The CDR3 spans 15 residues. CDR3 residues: CASSTDRGKGQPQHF. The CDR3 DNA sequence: TGTGCCAGTAGTACGGACAGGGGCAAAGGACAGCCCCAGCATTTT.

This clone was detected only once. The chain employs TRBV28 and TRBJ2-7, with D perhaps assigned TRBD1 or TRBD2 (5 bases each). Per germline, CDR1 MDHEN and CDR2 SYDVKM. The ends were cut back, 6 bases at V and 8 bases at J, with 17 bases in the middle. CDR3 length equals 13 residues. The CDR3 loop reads CASSGTGMSKQYF. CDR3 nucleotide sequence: TGTGCCAGCAGCGGGACCGGGATGTCGAAGCAGTACTTC.

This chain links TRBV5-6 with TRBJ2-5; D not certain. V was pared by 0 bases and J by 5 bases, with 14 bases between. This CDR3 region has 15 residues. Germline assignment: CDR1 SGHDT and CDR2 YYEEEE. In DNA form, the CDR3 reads TGTGCCAGCAGCTTGGCTTCAACCCGAAGGGAGACCCAGTACTTC. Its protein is CASSLASTRRETQYF.

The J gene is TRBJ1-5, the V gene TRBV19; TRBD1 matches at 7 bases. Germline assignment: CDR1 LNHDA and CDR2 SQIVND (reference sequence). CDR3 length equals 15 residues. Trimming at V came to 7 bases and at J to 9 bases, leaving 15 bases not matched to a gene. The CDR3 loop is CASTSGTATFGPQHF. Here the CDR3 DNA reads TGTGCCAGTACCTCCGGGACAGCCACCTTTGGGCCCCAGCATTTT.

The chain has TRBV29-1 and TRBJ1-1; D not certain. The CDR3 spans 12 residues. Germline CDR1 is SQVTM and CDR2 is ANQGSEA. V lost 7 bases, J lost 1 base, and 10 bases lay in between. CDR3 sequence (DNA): TGCAGCGCCCCGGGCCCGAACACTGAAGCTTTCTTT. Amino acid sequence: CSAPGPNTEAFF.

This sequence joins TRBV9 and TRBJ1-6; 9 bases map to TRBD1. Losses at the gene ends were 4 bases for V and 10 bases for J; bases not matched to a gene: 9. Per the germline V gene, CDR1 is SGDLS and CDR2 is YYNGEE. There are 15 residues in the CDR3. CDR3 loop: CASSPSGTGMSPLHF. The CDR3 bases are TGTGCCAGCAGCCCTAGTGGGACAGGGATGTCACCCCTCCACTTT.

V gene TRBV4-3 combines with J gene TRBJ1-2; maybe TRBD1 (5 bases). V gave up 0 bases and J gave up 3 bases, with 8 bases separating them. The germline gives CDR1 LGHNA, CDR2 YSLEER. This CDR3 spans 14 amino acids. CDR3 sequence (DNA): TGCGCCAGCAGCCAAGATTCCAGGGACTATGGCTACACCTTC. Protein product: CASSQDSRDYGYTF.

CDR3 amino acids: CASSLELGSSYNEQFF. The CDR3 DNA follows: TGTGCCAGCAGCTTAGAGTTAGGAAGCTCCTACAATGAGCAGTTCTTC. This chain uses TRBV11-2 with TRBJ2-1, with unresolved D. V lost 0 bases, J lost 0 bases, and 9 bases lay in between. The CDR3 sequence is 16 residues long. Germline CDR1 is SGHAT and CDR2 is FQNNGV.

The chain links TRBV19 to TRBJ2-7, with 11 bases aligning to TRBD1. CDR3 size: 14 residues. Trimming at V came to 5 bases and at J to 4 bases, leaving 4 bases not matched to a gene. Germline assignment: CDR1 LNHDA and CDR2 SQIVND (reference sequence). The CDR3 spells CASSPGQGAYEQYF. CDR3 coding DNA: TGTGCCAGTAGTCCCGGACAGGGGGCGTACGAGCAGTACTTC.

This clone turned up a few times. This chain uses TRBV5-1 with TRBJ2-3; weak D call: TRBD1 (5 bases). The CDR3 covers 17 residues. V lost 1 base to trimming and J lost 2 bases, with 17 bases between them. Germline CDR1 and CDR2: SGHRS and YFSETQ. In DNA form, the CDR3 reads TGCGCCAGCAGCTTGTCCCCCCAGGGTCTCGACACAGATACGCAGTATTTT. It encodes CASSLSPQGLDTDTQYF. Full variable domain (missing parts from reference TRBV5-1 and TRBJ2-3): KAGVTQTPRYLIKTRGQQVTLSCSPISGHRSVSWYQQTPGQGLQFLFEYFSETQRNKGNFPGRFSGRQFSNSRSEMNVSTLELGDSALYLCASSLSPQGLDTDTQYFGPGTRLTVL.

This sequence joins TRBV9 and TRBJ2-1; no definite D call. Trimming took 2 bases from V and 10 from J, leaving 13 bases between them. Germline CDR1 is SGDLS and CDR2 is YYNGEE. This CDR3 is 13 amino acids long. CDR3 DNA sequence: TGTGCCAGCAGCGTTACCATTCCCGACGAGCAGTTCTTC. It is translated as CASSVTIPDEQFF.

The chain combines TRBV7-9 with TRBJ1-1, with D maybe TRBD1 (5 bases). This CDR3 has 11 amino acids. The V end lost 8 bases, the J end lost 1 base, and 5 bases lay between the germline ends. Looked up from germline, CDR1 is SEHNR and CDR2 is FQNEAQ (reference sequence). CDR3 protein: CASGQNTEAFF. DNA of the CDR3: TGTGCCAGCGGACAGAACACTGAAGCTTTCTTT.

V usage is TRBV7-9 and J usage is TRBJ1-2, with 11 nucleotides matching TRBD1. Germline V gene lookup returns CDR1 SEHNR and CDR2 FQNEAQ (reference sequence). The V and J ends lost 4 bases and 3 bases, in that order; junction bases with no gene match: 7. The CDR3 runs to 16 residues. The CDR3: CASSWEDRGLHYGYTF. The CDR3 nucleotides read TGTGCCAGCAGCTGGGAGGACAGGGGGCTTCACTATGGCTACACCTTC.

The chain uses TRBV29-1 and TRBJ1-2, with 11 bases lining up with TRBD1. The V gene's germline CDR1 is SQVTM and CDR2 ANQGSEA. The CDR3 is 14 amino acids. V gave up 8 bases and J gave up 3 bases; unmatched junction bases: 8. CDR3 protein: CSTRTGGADYGYTF. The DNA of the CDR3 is TGCAGCACCCGGACAGGGGGCGCGGACTATGGCTACACCTTC.

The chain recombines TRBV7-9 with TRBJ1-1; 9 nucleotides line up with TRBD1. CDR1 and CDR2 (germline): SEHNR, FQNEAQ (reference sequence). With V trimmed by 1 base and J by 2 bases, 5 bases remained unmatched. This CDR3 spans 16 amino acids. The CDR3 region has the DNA TGTGCCAGCAGCTTAGGTCGGACAGGGGAAAACACTGAAGCTTTCTTT. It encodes CASSLGRTGENTEAFF. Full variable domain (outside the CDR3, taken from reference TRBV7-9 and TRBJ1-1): DTGVSQNPRHKITKRGQNVTFRCDPISEHNRLYWYRQTLGQGPEFLTYFQNEAQLEKSRLLSDRFSAERPKGSFSTLEIQRTEQGDSAMYLCASSLGRTGENTEAFFGQGTRLTVV.